This TCR beta chain is from a study of human T cells and chemical hapten exposure. The study, taken as a whole, reports: A positive correlation with patch test score was found for PT1 expanded TCR counts.

TCRdb re-called the RACE reads with MiXCR, one entry per CDR3 protein. Of about 89,000 distinct CDR3 sequences detected, 10% to 15% appear once; the ten largest clones hold around 5.7%. Comment on this clonotype: What it binds is unknown. An end of the junction does not agree with germline; a read error may underlie this.

As for time point: patch test 3, about 24 weeks after DPC sensitization. Regarding treatment: therapeutic diphenylcyclopropenone sensitization with weekly scalp DPC. Suited to DPC and affected by alopecia, the donors ranged from 18 to 70 years old. CDR3 length equals 14 residues. CDR1 and CDR2 from the germline V gene are SSHAT and FNYEAQ (reference sequence). Sample: whole blood, taken in connection with sensitization to the hapten diphenylcyclopropenone (DPC). The rearrangement uses TRBV7-7 and TRBJ2-1; 7 nucleotides match TRBD2. The clonotype originates from a woman in her forties or fifties with alopecia areata. Some clones in this sample may be carry-over from other donors' samples. The CDR3 DNA reads as TGTGCTAGCAGCTTAGGGGAGGGCCATAATGAGCAGTTCTTC. It translates to CASSLGEGHNEQFF. Full variable domain (outside the CDR3, taken from reference TRBV7-7 and TRBJ2-1): GAGVSQSPRYKVTKRGQDVTLRCDPISSHATLYWYQQALGQGPEFLTYFNYEAQPDKSGLPSDRFSAERPEGSISTLTIQRTEQRDSAMYRCASSLGEGHNEQFFGPGTRLTVL.